The rows below give T cell receptor beta chains drawn from one sample of a study of T cells after yellow fever vaccination. MiXCR, applied by TCRdb to the 5' RACE reads, yields one record per CDR3 protein. The sample has about 300,000 distinct CDR3 sequences, 8.5% to 10% seen once. The sample was CD4+ T cells sorted from PBMCs, taken 5 days after the yellow fever booster vaccination. These receptors were taken from a man between 18 and 29 years old who received the YFV17D yellow fever vaccine. Each CDR3 is given with its conserved first and last residue. A D gene is named only where the DNA matches it firmly. Some rows have no size entry. The others give once, few or many, or a class for an expanded clone.

D	J	size	V	DNA	CDR3
NA	TRBJ2-5	many	TRBV5-1	TGCGCCAGCAGCTCAGGGACCTCCGTTCAAGAGACCCAGTACTTC	CASSSGTSVQETQYF
NA	TRBJ1-2	many	TRBV7-3	TGTGCCAGCAGCTTAGACGAGAACTATGGCTACACCTTC	CASSLDENYGYTF
TRBD2	TRBJ2-5	many	TRBV25-1	TGTGCCAGCAGTGAATTCCCGGGGGGGCGGGAGACCCAGTACTTC	CASSEFPGGRETQYF
NA	TRBJ2-2	many	TRBV3-2	TGTGCCAGCAGCCCGTGGGGTGAGGGGGAGCTGTTTTTT	CASSPWGEGELFF
NA	TRBJ1-2	few	TRBV10-2	TGCGCCAGCAGTGGAAGAGATGGCGACTATGGCTACACCTTC	CASSGRDGDYGYTF
TRBD1	TRBJ2-5	many	TRBV7-3	TGTGCCAGCAGCCCACAGGGGTCCCAAGAGACCCAGTACTTC	CASSPQGSQETQYF
NA	TRBJ1-1	many	TRBV4-2	TGTGCCAGCAGCCAAGATAGGGAGAACACTGAAGCTTTCTTT	CASSQDRENTEAFF
NA	TRBJ2-1	many	TRBV4-1	TGCGCCAGCAGCCAAGAAGGGGATTCCTACAATGAGCAGTTCTTC	CASSQEGDSYNEQFF
NA	TRBJ2-7	few	TRBV12-3/TRBV12-4	TGTGCCAGCAGTTTAGTCAGGGCAAACTCCTACGAGCAGTACTTC	CASSLVRANSYEQYF
NA	TRBJ2-5	few	TRBV11-2	TGTGCCAGCAGCTTAGGGGTCGCAGGGGTACAAGAGACCCAGTACTTC	CASSLGVAGVQETQYF
TRBD2	TRBJ2-5	many	TRBV12-3/TRBV12-4	TGTGCCAGCAGTTCGACTAGCGGGGATCAAGAGACCCAGTACTTC	CASSSTSGDQETQYF
NA	TRBJ1-2	many	TRBV3-1	TGTGCCAGCAGCCAAGACCTTAACTATGGCTACACCTTC	CASSQDLNYGYTF
NA	TRBJ1-1	NA	TRBV6-2/TRBV6-3	TGTGCCAGCAGTTACTCAGCTCGCACGCACACTGAAGCTTTCTTT	CASSYSARTHTEAFF
TRBD1	TRBJ2-2	few	TRBV12-3/TRBV12-4	TGTGCCAGCAGATACAGGGGGTACTTCACCGGGGAGCTGTTTTTT	CASRYRGYFTGELFF
TRBD1	TRBJ2-7	few	TRBV7-2	TGTGCCAGCAGCTTATCGGGGACAGGGGGCTACGAGCAGTACTTC	CASSLSGTGGYEQYF
TRBD2	TRBJ2-1	many	TRBV7-9	TGTGCCACTGAACGACTAGCGTCCTACAATGAGCAGTTCTTC	CATERLASYNEQFF
NA	TRBJ1-2	few	TRBV20-1	TGCAGTGAAACGGACAGATTCGACTATGGCTACACCTTC	CSETDRFDYGYTF
NA	TRBJ2-5	few	TRBV20-1	TGCAGTGCGCGGGCCCAAGAGACCCAGTACTTC	CSARAQETQYF
NA	TRBJ2-1	many	TRBV7-2	TGTGCCAGCAGCCGAGACAGCGGGGAGCAGTTCTTC	CASSRDSGEQFF
NA	TRBJ2-5	NA	TRBV9	TGTGCCAGCAGCGTAATGGCAGGGTACCAAGAGACCCAGTACTTC	CASSVMAGYQETQYF
NA	TRBJ1-2	few	TRBV5-4	TGTGCCAGCAGCTTGGACAGGCCTAACTATGGCTACACCTTC	CASSLDRPNYGYTF
TRBD1	TRBJ2-3	NA	TRBV7-6	TGTGCCAGCAGCGCCTACGGGACAGGGGTAGCAGATACGCAGTATTTT	CASSAYGTGVADTQYF
NA	TRBJ2-2	many	TRBV7-3	TGTGCCAGCAGCCCCTCCCGGCGCACCGGGGAGCTGTTTTTT	CASSPSRRTGELFF
TRBD1	TRBJ1-5	NA	TRBV12-3/TRBV12-4	TGTGCCAGCAGTCCAACACGGGACAGGGTTGGAGGTTCTAGCAATCAGCCCCAGCATTTT	CASSPTRDRVGGSSNQPQHF
TRBD1	TRBJ1-5	NA	TRBV20-1	TGCAGTGCATGGGACAGGGGCAATCAGCCCCAGCATTTT	CSAWDRGNQPQHF
NA	TRBJ2-2	many	TRBV6-5	TGTGCCAGCAGTTACGAGGAGGGAAACACCGGGGAGCTGTTTTTT	CASSYEEGNTGELFF
NA	TRBJ1-1	NA	TRBV6-6	TGTGCCAGCAGTTACACGTTGGGGGAGACTGAAGCTTTCTTT	CASSYTLGETEAFF
NA	TRBJ1-1	many	TRBV6-5	TGTGCCAGCAGTTGGACGAACCAGAACACTGAAGCTTTCTTT	CASSWTNQNTEAFF
NA	TRBJ1-5	NA	TRBV12-3/TRBV12-4	TGTGCCAGCAGTCCCAGACGGATTCAACAGCCCCAGCATTTT	CASSPRRIQQPQHF
TRBD1	TRBJ1-4	many	TRBV5-1	TGCGCCAGCACGGGGACAGACAATGAAAAACTGTTTTTT	CASTGTDNEKLFF
NA	TRBJ1-1	NA	TRBV27	TGTGCCAGCAGTTGGAACAAGAACACTGAAGCTTTCTTT	CASSWNKNTEAFF
TRBD1	TRBJ2-3	few	TRBV4-3	TGCGCCAGCAGCCAAGAACCGGGACAGGGAGATACGCAGTATTTT	CASSQEPGQGDTQYF
TRBD1	TRBJ1-1	few	TRBV7-2	TGTGCCAGCAGCTTGGGGGACAGGGCGGGGGCTTTCTTT	CASSLGDRAGAFF
NA	TRBJ2-2	NA	TRBV21-1	TGTGCCAGCAGCACCCGGACAGGGGGCCACACCGGGGAGCTGTTTTTT	CASSTRTGGHTGELFF
TRBD2	TRBJ2-3	many	TRBV4-3	TGCGCCAGCAGCCAAGTGGGGACTAGCGGCACAGATACGCAGTATTTT	CASSQVGTSGTDTQYF
NA	TRBJ1-1	NA	TRBV29-1	TGCAGCGCCCGGGGAACCCAGAACACTGAAGCTTTCTTT	CSARGTQNTEAFF
TRBD2	TRBJ2-5	NA	TRBV3-1	TGTGCCAGCAGCCCACTAGCGGCTACCCTCCAAGAGACCCAGTACTTC	CASSPLAATLQETQYF
NA	TRBJ1-1	NA	TRBV12-3/TRBV12-4	TGTGCCAGCAGTTTAAATGCGGGGAACACTGGAGCTTTCTTT	CASSLNAGNTGAFF
TRBD1	TRBJ1-5	many	TRBV4-1	TGCGCCAGCAGCCCTACCGGGACAGGGACAAATCAGCCCCAGCATTTT	CASSPTGTGTNQPQHF
TRBD2	TRBJ2-3	NA	TRBV12-3/TRBV12-4	TGTGCCAGCAACCTAGTAGCGGGGGGCGGAGATACGCAGTATTTT	CASNLVAGGGDTQYF